Presented here are 28 T cell receptor beta chains from one specimen sequenced in a study of persistence of HIV-infected CD4 T cells. The libraries were made with immunoSEQ version 4 in survey mode. Using immunoSEQ multiplex PCR, the repertoire was profiled, and TCRdb retains in-frame clones only, with some absent. Of over 40,000 clones listed, 78% are singletons. Cells were stimulated with overlapping HIV-1 Gag 15-mer peptides. CD40L-negative CD69-negative CD45RO-high memory CD4+ T cells were sorted as populations depleted of antigen-responding cells. These receptors' antigens are unknown. This material consisted of CD4+ T cells sorted from PBMCs after approximately 20-hour stimulation, taken from a patient who received antiretroviral therapy. The receptors were sampled from an adult man with HIV who was CMV-seropositive.

About this clone itself: One end of the junction varies from germline; a read error may be responsible. This rearrangement joins TRBV3-1 (or the pseudogene TRBV3-2) to TRBJ1-6; D gene uncertain. Germline CDR1 reads LGHDT; CDR2 reads YNNKEL (reference sequence). The CDR3 contains 14 residues. This CDR3 reads CASSQDQRVGGILF. Written as DNA, the CDR3 is TGTGCCAGCAGCCAAGATCAGAGGGTTGGAGGAATTCTTTTT.

The rearrangement joins TRBV19 to TRBJ1-5; 10 bases are a match to TRBD1. CDR1 is LNHDA, CDR2 SQIVND, per germline (reference sequence). The trim removed 6 bases at V and 9 bases at J, leaving 11 bases unmatched. This CDR3 contains 15 residues. The CDR3 region has the DNA TGTGCCAGTAGAGATACCGGGACAGGGGCTTCGCCCCAGCATTTT. Protein sequence: CASRDTGTGASPQHF.

The chain employs TRBV28 and TRBJ1-1; D is uncertain. Looked up from germline, CDR1 is MDHEN and CDR2 is SYDVKM. CDR3 length: 14 amino acids. V was clipped by 4 bases and J by 2 bases, with 11 bases between them. CDR3 amino acids: CASSSPAVNTEAFF. The CDR3 bases are TGTGCCAGCAGTTCGCCGGCGGTTAACACTGAAGCTTTCTTT.

This clone was picked up a small number of times. The chain has TRBV20-1 and TRBJ2-7; D is unclear. Trimming shortened V by 3 bases and J by 6 bases, and 21 bases separated the two germline ends. The germline V gene has CDR1 DFQATT and CDR2 SNEGSKA (reference sequence). The CDR3 totals 15 residues. This CDR3 reads CSASWAGPTFSEQYF. Written as DNA, the CDR3 is TGCAGTGCTAGTTGGGCAGGACCTACATTCAGCGAGCAGTACTTC.

The rearrangement links TRBV6-6 to TRBJ1-2; D possibly corresponds to TRBD1 (5 bases). Trimming removed 0 bases from V and 1 base from J, with 9 bases in between. This CDR3 has 15 amino acids. Per the germline V gene, CDR1 is MNHNY and CDR2 is SVGAGI (reference sequence). Here the CDR3 reads CASSYSDTVNYGYTF. CDR3 coding DNA: TGTGCCAGCAGTTACTCGGACACCGTTAACTATGGCTACACCTTC.

This chain links TRBV3-1 (or the pseudogene TRBV3-2) with TRBJ2-7, with 12 bases identical to TRBD2. The CDR3 loop spans 16 amino acids. CDR1 and CDR2 (germline): LGHDT, YNNKEL (reference sequence). The V segment lost 1 base and the J segment 4 bases; nucleotides outside the gene matches: 5. CDR3 amino acids: CASSQGGLAGYYEQYF. The CDR3 DNA reads TGTGCCAGCAGCCAAGGGGGACTAGCGGGCTATTACGAGCAGTACTTC.

The J gene is TRBJ1-6, the V gene TRBV19, with 7 bases lining up with TRBD1. The CDR3 has 14 residues. Germline V gives CDR1 LNHDA, CDR2 SQIVND (reference sequence). V lost 5 bases and J lost 6; bases outside the gene matches: 4. CDR3 loop: CASSVKGANSPLHF. CDR3 nucleotides: TGTGCCAGTAGTGTAAAGGGGGCTAATTCACCCCTCCACTTT.

J is TRBJ2-1 and V is TRBV15; 14 nucleotides align to TRBD2. The CDR3 is 21 amino acids. Germline CDR1 LNHNV, CDR2 YYDKDF (reference sequence). Losses at the gene ends were 0 bases for V and 0 bases for J; bases not matched to a gene: 10. The DNA of the CDR3 is TGTGCCACCAGCAGAGATCGAGGGGGACTAGCGGGGGCGAGCTCCTACAATGAGCAGTTCTTC. Amino acids: CATSRDRGGLAGASSYNEQFF.

The DNA for the CDR3 is TGTGCCAGCAGCTCTACAGGGCACGGGGAGACCCAGTACTTC. Amino acids: CASSSTGHGETQYF. V is TRBV5-6 and J is TRBJ2-5; D possibly corresponds to TRBD1 (6 bases). Trimming removed 3 bases from V and 5 bases from J, with 14 bases in between. This CDR3 comprises 14 residues. Germline CDR1 and CDR2: SGHDT and YYEEEE. The full variable domain, with the rest looked up from reference TRBV5-6 and TRBJ2-5, is DAGVTQSPTHLIKTRGQQVTLRCSPKSGHDTVSWYQQALGQGPQFIFQYYEEEERQRGNFPDRFSGHQFPNYSSELNVNALLLGDSALYLCASSSTGHGETQYFGPGTRLLVL.

V and J are TRBV19 and TRBJ2-7; 8 nucleotides align to TRBD1. CDR3 length equals 13 residues. From germline, CDR1 is LNHDA and CDR2 SQIVND (reference sequence). V gave up 9 bases and J gave up 4 bases; unmatched junction bases: 8. In nucleotides, the CDR3 is TGTGCCAGCCGACGACAGGGGAGGTACGAGCAGTACTTC. Translating it yields CASRRQGRYEQYF.

The J gene is TRBJ1-4, the V gene TRBV25-1; D is undetermined. CDR1 MGHDK and CDR2 SYGVNS come from the germline V gene. The CDR3 spans 14 residues. Trimming took off 2 bases at V and 7 bases at J, with 11 bases between the two ends. CDR3 coding DNA: TGTGCCAGCAGTGAACAGCGGTGGGGTGAAAAACTGTTTTTT. It codes for CASSEQRWGEKLFF.

This chain uses TRBV10-1 with TRBJ2-4, with no clear D. Germline loops: CDR1 WNHNN, CDR2 SYGVQD (reference sequence). Trimming removed 2 bases from V and 1 base from J, with 6 bases in between. This CDR3 region has 14 residues. CDR3 DNA sequence: TGCGCCAGCAGTGAGAACGGGGCCAAAAACATTCAGTACTTC. The encoded protein is CASSENGAKNIQYF.

This chain's CDR3 is CASSIGAQDQPQHF. CDR3 coding DNA: TGTGCCAGCAGCATAGGGGCCCAGGATCAGCCCCAGCATTTT. The J gene is TRBJ1-5, the V gene TRBV5-5, with a tentative D call TRBD1 (5 bases). Germline V gives CDR1 SGHKS, CDR2 YYEKEE (reference sequence). Deletions cut 4 bases from V and 5 bases from J, with 13 bases between. This CDR3 has 14 residues.

This chain uses TRBV15 with TRBJ2-5; TRBD1 is a possible D gene (8 bases). In germline, CDR1 is LNHNV, CDR2 YYDKDF (reference sequence). V was cut by 1 base and J by 1 base, with 13 bases left in between. CDR3 length equals 16 residues. CDR3 bases: TGTGCCACCAGCAGAGGGACAGGGAGGGTCCAAGAGACCCAGTACTTC. Translating it yields CATSRGTGRVQETQYF.

The J gene is TRBJ1-5, the V gene TRBV6-2 or TRBV6-3, with D unclear. The CDR3 sequence is 15 residues long. Trimming removed 5 bases at V and 3 bases at J, with 14 bases between. Germline assignment: CDR1 MNHEY and CDR2 SVGEGT. The CDR3 DNA follows: TGTGCCAGCAGTATACTTGGACGGACCAATCAGCCCCAGCATTTT. Translation gives CASSILGRTNQPQHF.

The V gene is TRBV27, the J gene TRBJ2-5, with 9 nucleotides matching TRBD1. Germline V CDR1 and CDR2: MNHEY, SMNVEV (reference sequence). With 10 bases clipped from V and 6 bases from J, the junction kept 9 bases outside the gene matches. The length of the CDR3 is 13 residues. The CDR3 here is CATRSGQGKTQYF. The CDR3 DNA follows: TGTGCCACCCGATCGGGACAGGGCAAGACCCAGTACTTC.

This rearrangement joins TRBV6-4 to TRBJ2-3; 11 bases are shared with TRBD2. Trimming at V came to 3 bases and at J to 10 bases, leaving 12 bases not matched to a gene. Germline V CDR1 and CDR2: MRHNA, SNTAGT. This CDR3 has 16 residues. For the CDR3, the DNA is TGTGCCAGCAGTGAGAGAGGGGGGACTAGCGGAACCGCGCAGTATTTT. It yields the protein CASSERGGTSGTAQYF.

V gene TRBV19 combines with J gene TRBJ1-3; D is possibly TRBD1 (6 bases). Germline values: CDR1 LNHDA, CDR2 SQIVND (reference sequence). The CDR3 sequence is 14 residues long. Trimming shortened V by 4 bases and J by 2 bases, and 9 bases separated the two germline ends. The CDR3 loop reads CASSTRTAGNTIYF. In DNA, the CDR3 is TGTGCCAGTAGTACCCGGACAGCTGGAAACACCATATATTTT.

The V gene is TRBV30, the J gene TRBJ1-1; 7 bases line up with TRBD1. Germline V CDR1 and CDR2: GTSNPN, SVGIG (reference sequence). Trimming cost V 3 bases and J 8 bases; bases outside gene matches: 3. CDR3 length equals 11 residues. Here the CDR3 reads CAWRGTEEAFF. In nucleotides, the CDR3 is TGTGCCTGGAGGGGGACAGAAGAAGCTTTCTTT. The variable domain in full, with the rest retrieved from reference TRBV30 and TRBJ1-1, is SQTIHQWPATLVQPVGSPLSLECTVEGTSNPNLYWYRQAAGRGLQLLFYSVGIGQISSEVPQNLSASRPQDRQFILSSKKLLLSDSGFYLCAWRGTEEAFFGQGTRLTVV.

V usage is TRBV4-1 and J usage is TRBJ1-4, with unresolved D. The CDR3 contains 15 residues. V lost 4 bases, J lost 0 bases, and 9 bases lay in between. Germline V CDR1 and CDR2: MGHRA, YSYEKL. CDR3 loop: CASSPGFSTNEKLFF. The CDR3 DNA reads TGCGCCAGCAGCCCTGGGTTCTCAACTAATGAAAAACTGTTTTTT.

This chain links TRBV6-5 with TRBJ2-7; D remains ambiguous. The CDR3 extends over 11 amino acids. Germline lookup yields CDR1 MNHEY and CDR2 SVGAGI. V was trimmed by 0 bases and J by 8 bases, leaving 5 bases between them. The DNA for the CDR3 is TGTGCCAGCAGTTACTCAGAAAAGCAGTACTTC. Encoded protein: CASSYSEKQYF.

This clone has only one observation. The chain links TRBV28 to TRBJ1-5; TRBD1 might be the D (5 bases). This CDR3 is 15 amino acids long. The germline V gene has CDR1 MDHEN and CDR2 SYDVKM. V was clipped by 4 bases and J by 8 bases, with 18 bases between them. CDR3 sequence reads: CASSSGAGWTKPQHF. CDR3 sequence (DNA): TGTGCCAGCAGTTCCGGGGCAGGGTGGACTAAGCCCCAGCATTTT.

This clone was seen more than once but under ten times. V gene TRBV7-2 combines with J gene TRBJ1-2; D unclear. V gave up 5 bases and J gave up 3 bases, with 13 bases separating them. Germline CDR1 is SGHTA and CDR2 is FQGNSA. The length of the CDR3 is 14 residues. CDR3 in amino acids: CASSTGLGYYGYTF. The CDR3 DNA is TGTGCCAGCAGCACGGGGTTGGGATACTATGGCTACACCTTC.

This clone was counted between two and nine times. The CDR3 DNA is TGCGCCAGCAGTCGAGGACAGTCAAGCTCCTATAATTCACCCCTCCACTTT. Protein product: CASSRGQSSSYNSPLHF. The rearrangement links TRBV23-1 to TRBJ1-6, with D perhaps TRBD1 (6 bases). TRBV23-1 is an ORF, and what it does is uncertain. V lost 4 bases and J lost 0, with 13 bases in between. CDR3 length equals 17 residues.

This chain uses TRBV28 with TRBJ1-3, with no clear D. The germline gives CDR1 MDHEN, CDR2 SYDVKM. The CDR3 extends over 17 amino acids. Trimming shortened V by 6 bases and J by 0 bases, and 18 bases separated the two germline ends. The CDR3 protein is CASSGSPGLTSGNTIYF. CDR3 sequence (DNA): TGTGCCAGCAGCGGATCCCCCGGCCTTACCTCTGGAAACACCATATATTTT.

The chain combines TRBV11-2 with TRBJ2-1; tentative D call: TRBD1 (5 bases). The CDR3 totals 16 residues. Germline V gives CDR1 SGHAT, CDR2 FQNNGV. With 5 bases removed from V and 2 bases from J, the gap between germline ends came to 16 bases. The CDR3 DNA sequence: TGTGCCAGCAGCCTCTACCGACAGACTCCCTACAATGAGCAGTTCTTC. Its protein product is CASSLYRQTPYNEQFF.

The rearrangement joins TRBV30 to TRBJ2-5; no clear D. Deletions cut 0 bases from V and 5 bases from J, with 10 bases between. This CDR3 is built from 13 residues. Per the germline V gene, CDR1 is GTSNPN and CDR2 is SVGIG (reference sequence). The CDR3 is CAWSVRARETQYF. The CDR3 DNA is TGTGCCTGGAGTGTAAGAGCGAGGGAGACCCAGTACTTC.

The J gene is TRBJ2-5, the V gene TRBV15, with 10 bases matching TRBD2. Germline CDR1 is LNHNV and CDR2 is YYDKDF (reference sequence). This CDR3 region has 16 residues. V trimming: 4 bases; J trimming: 5 bases; junction bases outside the gene matches: 10. CDR3 coding DNA: TGTGCCACCAGCACCCGGACTAGCGGAGGGGGGGAGACCCAGTACTTC. Amino acids: CATSTRTSGGGETQYF.